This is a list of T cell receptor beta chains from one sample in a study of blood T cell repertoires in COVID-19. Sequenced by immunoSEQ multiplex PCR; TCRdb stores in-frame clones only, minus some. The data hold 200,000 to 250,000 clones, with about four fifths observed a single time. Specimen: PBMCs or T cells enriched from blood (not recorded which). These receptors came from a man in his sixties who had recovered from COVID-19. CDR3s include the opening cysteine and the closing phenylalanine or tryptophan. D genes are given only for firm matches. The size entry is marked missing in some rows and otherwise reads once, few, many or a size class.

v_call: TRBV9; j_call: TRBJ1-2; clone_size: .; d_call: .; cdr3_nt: TGTGCCAGCAGCGTAACAGGGATTGGGAACTATGGCTACACCTTC; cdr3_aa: CASSVTGIGNYGYTF
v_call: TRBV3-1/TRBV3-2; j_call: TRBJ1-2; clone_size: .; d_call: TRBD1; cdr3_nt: TGTGCCAGCAGCCGGAACACAGGGGCTGACTATGGCTACACCTTC; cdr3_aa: CASSRNTGADYGYTF
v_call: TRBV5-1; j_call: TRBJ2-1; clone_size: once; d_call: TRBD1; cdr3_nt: TGCGCCAGCAGCTTGGGCGGTAGGTTCGGGACAGGGGTAAGGAATGAGCAGTTCTTC; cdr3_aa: CASSLGGRFGTGVRNEQFF
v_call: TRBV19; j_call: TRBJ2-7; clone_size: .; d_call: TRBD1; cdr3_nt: TGTGCCAGTAGTCGCGGACAGGGGGTCTACGAGCAGTACTTC; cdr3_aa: CASSRGQGVYEQYF
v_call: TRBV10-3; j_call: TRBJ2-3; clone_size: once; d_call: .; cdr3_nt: TGTGCCATCAGTGAGTCGACGGGAGAAAGCGGACCCTTTGATACGCAGTATTTT; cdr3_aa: CAISESTGESGPFDTQYF
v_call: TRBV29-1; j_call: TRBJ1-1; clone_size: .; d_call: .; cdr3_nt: TGCAGCGTTGTTCTCACCGGCGGCGGCACTGAAGCTTTCTTT; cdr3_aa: CSVVLTGGGTEAFF
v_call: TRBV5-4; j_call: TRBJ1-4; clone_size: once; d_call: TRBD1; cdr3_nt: TGTGCCAGCAGTTCGACAGGGGTTGGGTTTAGTGAAAAACTGTTTTTT; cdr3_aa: CASSSTGVGFSEKLFF
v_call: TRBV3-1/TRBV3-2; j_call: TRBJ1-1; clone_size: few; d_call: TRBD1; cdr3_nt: TGTGCCAGCAGCCACGGGGACAGGGTCTTTTACACTGAAGCTTTCTTT; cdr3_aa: CASSHGDRVFYTEAFF
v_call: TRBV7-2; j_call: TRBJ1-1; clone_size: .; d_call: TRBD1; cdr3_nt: TGTGCCAGCAGTGCAGGGGGTAGGACTGAAGCTTTCTTT; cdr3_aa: CASSAGGRTEAFF
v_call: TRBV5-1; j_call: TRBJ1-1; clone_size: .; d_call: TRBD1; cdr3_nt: TGCGCCAGCAGTCGGTCGGGACAGGGTATCACTGAAGCTTTCTTT; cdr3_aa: CASSRSGQGITEAFF
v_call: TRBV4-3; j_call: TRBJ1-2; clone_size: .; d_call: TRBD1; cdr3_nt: TGCGCCAGCAGCCAAGAGACAGGGGACAGCGGCTACACCTTC; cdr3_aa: CASSQETGDSGYTF
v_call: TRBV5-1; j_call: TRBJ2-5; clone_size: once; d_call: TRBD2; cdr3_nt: TGCGCCAGCAGTCCTAGCGGGTGGTGGGAGACCCAGTACTTC; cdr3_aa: CASSPSGWWETQYF
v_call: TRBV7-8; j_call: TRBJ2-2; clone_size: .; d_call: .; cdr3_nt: TGTGCCAGCAGCTTAGTCGGGCCAACGGGGACCGGGGAGCTGTTTTTT; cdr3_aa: CASSLVGPTGTGELFF
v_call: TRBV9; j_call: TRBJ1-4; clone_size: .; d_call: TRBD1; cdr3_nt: TGTGCCAGCAGCGGACAAGGGGGCGGGATGGAAAAACTGTTTTTT; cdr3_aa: CASSGQGGGMEKLFF
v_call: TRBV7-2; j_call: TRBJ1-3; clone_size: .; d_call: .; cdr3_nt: TGTGCCAGCAGTCCAAGCCACTACTCTGGAAACACCATATATTTT; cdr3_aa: CASSPSHYSGNTIYF
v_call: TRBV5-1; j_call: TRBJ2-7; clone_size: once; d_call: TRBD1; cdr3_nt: TGCGCCAGCAGCTTGGGTAGCCAGGGGGCTTCCTACGAGCAGTACTTC; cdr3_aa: CASSLGSQGASYEQYF
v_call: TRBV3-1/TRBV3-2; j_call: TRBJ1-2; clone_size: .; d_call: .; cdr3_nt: TGTGCCAGCAGCCACAGGGGACTAGACTATGGCTACACCTTC; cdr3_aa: CASSHRGLDYGYTF
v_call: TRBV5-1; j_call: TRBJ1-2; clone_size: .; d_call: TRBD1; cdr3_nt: TGCGCCAGCAGCTTGGATGGCAGGGGGGATGGCTACACCTTC; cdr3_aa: CASSLDGRGDGYTF
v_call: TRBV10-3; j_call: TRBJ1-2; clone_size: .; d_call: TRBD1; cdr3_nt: TGTGCCATCAGTGAGTCGGTGGGGGACAGCTATGGCTACACCTTC; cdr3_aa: CAISESVGDSYGYTF
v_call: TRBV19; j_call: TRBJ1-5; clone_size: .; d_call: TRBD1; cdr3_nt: TGTGCCAGTAGTATAGTAAAGACAGGGGTATATCAGCCCCAGCATTTT; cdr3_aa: CASSIVKTGVYQPQHF
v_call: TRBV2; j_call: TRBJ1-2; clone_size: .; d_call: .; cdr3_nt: TGTGCCAGCAGTGTGTTGGACAGTATCTATGGCTACACCTTC; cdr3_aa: CASSVLDSIYGYTF
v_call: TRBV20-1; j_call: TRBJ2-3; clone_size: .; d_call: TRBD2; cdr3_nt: TGCAGTGCTAGTGACCGTTTCGGGCGGGGGGACACAGATACGCAGTATTTT; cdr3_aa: CSASDRFGRGDTDTQYF
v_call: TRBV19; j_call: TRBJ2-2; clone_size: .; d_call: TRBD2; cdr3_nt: TGTGCCAGTAGTTTCGGACTAGCGGGGACCGGGGAGCTGTTTTTT; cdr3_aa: CASSFGLAGTGELFF
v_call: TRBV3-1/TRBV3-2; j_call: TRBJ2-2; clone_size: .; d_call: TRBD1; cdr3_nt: TGTGCCAGCAGCCTCGGACAGGGTTGGACCGGGGAGCTGTTTTTT; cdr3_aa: CASSLGQGWTGELFF
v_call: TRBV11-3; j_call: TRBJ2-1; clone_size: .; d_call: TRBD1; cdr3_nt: TGTGCCAGCAGCCCCGGGACAGGGGACAATGAGCAGTTCTTC; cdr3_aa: CASSPGTGDNEQFF
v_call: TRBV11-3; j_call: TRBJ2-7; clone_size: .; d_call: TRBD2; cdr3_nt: TGTGCCAGCAGCTATAGGGCAGCGGGGGACTACGAGCAGTACTTC; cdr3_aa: CASSYRAAGDYEQYF
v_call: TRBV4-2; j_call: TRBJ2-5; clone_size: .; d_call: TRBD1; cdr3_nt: TGTGCCAGCAGCCAGAAGACAGGGATAGAGACCCAGTACTTC; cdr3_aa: CASSQKTGIETQYF
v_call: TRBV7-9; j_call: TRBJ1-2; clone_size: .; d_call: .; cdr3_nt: TGTGCCAGCAGCATACTGGGCTCCTATGGCTACACCTTC; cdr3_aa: CASSILGSYGYTF
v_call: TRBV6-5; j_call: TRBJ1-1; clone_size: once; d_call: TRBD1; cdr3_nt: TGTGCCAGCAGTTCCTACAGGGGCGAGAACACTGAAGCTTTCTTT; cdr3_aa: CASSSYRGENTEAFF
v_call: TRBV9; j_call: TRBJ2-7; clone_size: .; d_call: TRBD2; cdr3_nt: TGTGCCAGCAGCGGGAAACTAGCGCCGACCTACGAGCAGTACTTC; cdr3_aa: CASSGKLAPTYEQYF
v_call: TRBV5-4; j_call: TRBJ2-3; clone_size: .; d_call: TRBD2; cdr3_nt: TGTGCCAGCAGCTTACAGTCCCGGGGGGGCGGCACAGATACGCAGTATTTT; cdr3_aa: CASSLQSRGGGTDTQYF
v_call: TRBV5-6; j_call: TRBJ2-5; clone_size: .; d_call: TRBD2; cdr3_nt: TGTGCCAGCAGCTACGAAACCGGGACTAGCGGAGAGACCCAGTACTTC; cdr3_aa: CASSYETGTSGETQYF
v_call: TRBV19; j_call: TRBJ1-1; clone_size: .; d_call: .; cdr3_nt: TGTGCCAGTAGTTACCTCCTAAGTACTGAAGCTTTCTTT; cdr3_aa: CASSYLLSTEAFF
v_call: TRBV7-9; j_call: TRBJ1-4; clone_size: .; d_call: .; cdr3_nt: TGTGCCAGCAGCTTACTGGGGGCAGGGGAAAAACTGTTTTTT; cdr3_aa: CASSLLGAGEKLFF
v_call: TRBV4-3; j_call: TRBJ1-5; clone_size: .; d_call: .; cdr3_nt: TGCGCCAGCAGCCAAGATCGGGGGGAAGGGCAGCCCCAGCATTTT; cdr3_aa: CASSQDRGEGQPQHF
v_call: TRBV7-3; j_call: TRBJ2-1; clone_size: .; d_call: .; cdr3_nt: TGTGCCAGCAGCCTCGGACAGATAAACAATGAGCAGTTCTTC; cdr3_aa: CASSLGQINNEQFF
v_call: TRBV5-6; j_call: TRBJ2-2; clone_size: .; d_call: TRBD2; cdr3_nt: TGTGCCAGCAGCCAAGGACTAGCGGGGGGGCCACGGGAGCTGTTTTTT; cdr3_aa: CASSQGLAGGPRELFF
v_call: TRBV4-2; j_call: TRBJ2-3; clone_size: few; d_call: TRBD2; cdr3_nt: TGTGCCAGCAGCCAAGATAGCGGGGGATTGACAGATACGCAGTATTTT; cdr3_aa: CASSQDSGGLTDTQYF
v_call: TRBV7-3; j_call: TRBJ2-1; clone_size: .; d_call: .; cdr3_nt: TGTGCCAGCAGCTTAGGGCTGGGCGATGAGCAGTTCTTC; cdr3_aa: CASSLGLGDEQFF
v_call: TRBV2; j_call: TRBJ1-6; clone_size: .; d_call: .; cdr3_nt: TGTGCCAGCAGTGAAGACAGTCTGGCCTCACCCCTCCACTTT; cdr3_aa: CASSEDSLASPLHF
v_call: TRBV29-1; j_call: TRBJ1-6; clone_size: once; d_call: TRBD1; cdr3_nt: TGCAGCGTTCTTAGAGTCCGGGACAGGGGAACTTATACCTATAATTCACCCCTCCACTTT; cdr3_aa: CSVLRVRDRGTYTYNSPLHF
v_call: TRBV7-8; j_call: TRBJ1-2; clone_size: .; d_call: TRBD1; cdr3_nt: TGTGCCAGCAGCTTTAGGGGGACAGGGGGAAACTATGGCTACACCTTC; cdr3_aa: CASSFRGTGGNYGYTF
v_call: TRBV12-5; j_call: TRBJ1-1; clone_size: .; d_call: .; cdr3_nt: TGTGCTAGTGGCAAGGAGGGGAAGAACACTGAAGCTTTCTTT; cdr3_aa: CASGKEGKNTEAFF
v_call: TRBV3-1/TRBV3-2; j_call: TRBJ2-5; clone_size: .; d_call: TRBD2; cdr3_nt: TGTGCCAGCAGCCACGGGACTAGCGGGGGAGCGGGGGTTTATCAAGAGACCCAGTACTTC; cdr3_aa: CASSHGTSGGAGVYQETQYF
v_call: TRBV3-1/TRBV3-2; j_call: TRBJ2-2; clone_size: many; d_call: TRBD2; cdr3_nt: TGTGCCAGCAGCCCTGAAGCGGGGGTTTCGAACACCGGGGAGCTGTTTTTT; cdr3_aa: CASSPEAGVSNTGELFF
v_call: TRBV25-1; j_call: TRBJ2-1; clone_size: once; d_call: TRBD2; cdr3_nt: TGTGCCAGCAGTAACAGCGGGGGGGCGTTCAGTGAGCAGTTCTTC; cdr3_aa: CASSNSGGAFSEQFF
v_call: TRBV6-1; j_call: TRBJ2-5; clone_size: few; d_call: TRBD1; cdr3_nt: TGTGCCAGCAGTGGTTGGACAGGGTCACTTTTCGAGACCCAGTACTTC; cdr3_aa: CASSGWTGSLFETQYF
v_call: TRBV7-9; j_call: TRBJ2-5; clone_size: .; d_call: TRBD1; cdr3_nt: TGTGCCAGCAGCCAGCCGGGACAGCAAGAGACCCAGTACTTC; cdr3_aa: CASSQPGQQETQYF
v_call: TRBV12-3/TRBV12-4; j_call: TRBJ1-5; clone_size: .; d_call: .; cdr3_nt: TGTGCCAGCAGTCCAAGGACAGACCGGCCCCAGCATTTT; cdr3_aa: CASSPRTDRPQHF
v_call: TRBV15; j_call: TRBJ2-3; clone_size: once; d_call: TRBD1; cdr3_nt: TGTGCCACCAGCAGGGACAGGGGCCCCGCAGATACGCAGTATTTT; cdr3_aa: CATSRDRGPADTQYF
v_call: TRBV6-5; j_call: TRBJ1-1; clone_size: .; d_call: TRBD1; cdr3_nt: TGTGCCAGCAGACGATTAGACAGGGAGACTGAAGCTTTCTTT; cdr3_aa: CASRRLDRETEAFF
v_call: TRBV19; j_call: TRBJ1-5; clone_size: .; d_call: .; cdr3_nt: TGTGCCAGTAGTTCTCGACAGACTAGCAATCAGCCCCAGCATTTT; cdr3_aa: CASSSRQTSNQPQHF
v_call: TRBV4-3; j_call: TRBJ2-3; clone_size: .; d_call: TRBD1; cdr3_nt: TGCGCCAGCAGCCGCGGGACAGGGGCTACAGATACGCAGTATTTT; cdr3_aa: CASSRGTGATDTQYF
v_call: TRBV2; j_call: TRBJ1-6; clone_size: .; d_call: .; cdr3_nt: TGTGCCAGCATACCAGGCGCCAGGTCCTATAATTCACCCCTCCACTTT; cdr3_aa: CASIPGARSYNSPLHF
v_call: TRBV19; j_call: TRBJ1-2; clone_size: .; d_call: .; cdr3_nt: TGTGCCAGTAGTACCGTTCGGGGCTACACCTTC; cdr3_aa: CASSTVRGYTF